The 17 T cell receptor beta chains reported below all come from one sample, sequenced in a study of T cells in Graves' hyperthyroidism and ophthalmopathy. Amplified TCR beta CDR3 regions derived from RNA transcripts. TCR CDR3 regions were first amplified by RT-PCR with HTBI primers. MiXCR, run by TCRdb on the multiplex PCR reads, gives a single entry per CDR3 protein. The top ten clones hold around 25% of a sample with hundreds of thousands of distinct CDR3 sequences, approximately 15% of them seen once. Sequencing was carried out using blood. The receptors here all came from a young woman with Graves' hyperthyroidism.

This clonotype showed up just a few times. The rearrangement uses TRBV7-2 and TRBJ2-2; D not resolved. The CDR3 totals 12 residues. Germline assignment: CDR1 SGHTA and CDR2 FQGNSA. Trimming shortened V by 0 bases and J by 9 bases, and 5 bases separated the two germline ends. The CDR3 loop reads CASSLAPWELFF. CDR3 in DNA: TGTGCCAGCAGCTTAGCGCCCTGGGAGCTGTTTTTT.

The chain employs TRBV7-9 and TRBJ2-6; TRBD1 aligns across 8 bases. The V segment lost 5 bases and the J segment 0 bases; nucleotides outside the gene matches: 9. Germline V gene lookup returns CDR1 SEHNR and CDR2 FQNEAQ (reference sequence). This CDR3 contains 18 residues. This CDR3 reads CASSPARGLGSGANVLTF. In DNA, the CDR3 is TGTGCCAGCAGCCCTGCCAGGGGGCTGGGCTCTGGGGCCAACGTCCTGACTTTC.

This clonotype was recorded at least ten times. The chain joins TRBV6-1 to TRBJ2-5, with D unresolved. CDR3 length: 14 amino acids. Between the trimmed V and J ends, which lost 6 bases and 2 bases, there was a span of 13 bases. Germline CDR1 is MNHNS and CDR2 is SASEGT. The CDR3 spells CASRPGRHQETQYF. The CDR3 DNA reads TGTGCCAGCAGACCAGGCCGACATCAAGAGACCCAGTACTTC.

This clonotype was picked up a small number of times. The gene calls are TRBV12-5 and TRBJ2-2, with D hard to call. Per the germline V gene, CDR1 is LGHNT and CDR2 is FRNRAP. The CDR3 length is 12 residues. Between the trimmed V and J ends, which lost 3 bases and 5 bases, there was a span of 4 bases. Here the CDR3 DNA reads TGTGCTAGTGGTTTAGTTACCGGGGAGCTGTTTTTT. This gives the protein CASGLVTGELFF.

This clonotype has at least ten counts. The chain joins TRBV7-2 to TRBJ2-2; possible D gene TRBD2, 6 bases. Trimming shortened V by 0 bases and J by 6 bases, and 11 bases separated the two germline ends. The CDR3 is made up of 15 amino acids. Per germline, CDR1 SGHTA and CDR2 FQGNSA. CDR3 residues: CASSLAGGTSGELFF. The CDR3 bases are TGTGCCAGCAGCTTAGCGGGAGGTACTTCCGGGGAGCTGTTTTTT. The full variable domain, with the rest looked up from reference TRBV7-2 and TRBJ2-2, is GAGVSQSPSNKVTEKGKDVELRCDPISGHTALYWYRQSLGQGLEFLIYFQGNSAPDKSGLPSDRFSAERTGGSVSTLTIQRTQQEDSAVYLCASSLAGGTSGELFFGEGSRLTVL.

This clonotype was seen more than once but under ten times. The rearrangement joins TRBV7-2 to TRBJ1-4, with a possible D match to TRBD1 (5 bases). This CDR3 contains 15 residues. V lost 5 bases, J lost 3 bases, and 13 bases lay in between. Germline values: CDR1 SGHTA, CDR2 FQGNSA. CDR3 in DNA: TGTGCCAGCAGCGACTTTGGGGCGGCTAATGAAAAACTGTTTTTT. Translating gives CASSDFGAANEKLFF.

This clonotype was counted ten times or more. The chain links TRBV5-1 to TRBJ1-4; D not certain. The V and J ends lost 0 bases and 0 bases respectively, with 9 bases between them. Germline CDR1 reads SGHRS; CDR2 reads YFSETQ. This CDR3 has 16 residues. The CDR3 region is CASSLDLQSTNEKLFF. In DNA, the CDR3 is TGCGCCAGCAGCTTGGATCTACAGTCAACTAATGAAAAACTGTTTTTT. Drawing the rest from reference TRBV5-1 and TRBJ1-4, the complete variable domain is KAGVTQTPRYLIKTRGQQVTLSCSPISGHRSVSWYQQTPGQGLQFLFEYFSETQRNKGNFPGRFSGRQFSNSRSEMNVSTLELGDSALYLCASSLDLQSTNEKLFFGSGTQLSVL.

The chain combines TRBV7-9 with TRBJ2-3; D gene ambiguous. This CDR3 has 12 residues. Germline V lookup: CDR1 SEHNR, CDR2 FQNEAQ (reference sequence). V dropped 7 bases and J dropped 6 bases, with 11 bases sitting between them. The CDR3 sequence is CASTNPSDTQYF. The CDR3 nucleotides read TGTGCCAGCACCAACCCCTCCGATACGCAGTATTTT.

Comment on this clonotype: A read error may be the cause here, since a much bigger clone is one base away. The V gene is TRBV12-3 or TRBV12-4, the J gene TRBJ2-1; TRBD1 aligns across 9 bases. The CDR3 spans 14 residues. The V and J ends lost 3 bases and 11 bases, in that order; junction bases with no gene match: 8. The CDR3 loop reads CASSFPGQGRKQFF. The CDR3 nucleotides read TGTGCCAGCAGTTTCCCGGGACAGGGAAGGAAGCAGTTCTTC.

The chain joins TRBV9 to TRBJ2-2; 15 bases fit TRBD2. The V gene's germline CDR1 is SGDLS and CDR2 YYNGEE. Trimming removed 3 bases from V and 4 bases from J; junction bases left unmatched: 10. The CDR3 is made up of 19 amino acids. CDR3 loop: CASSASGTSGRLSTGELFF. In DNA form, the CDR3 reads TGTGCCAGCAGCGCGTCCGGGACTAGCGGGAGGTTGAGCACCGGGGAGCTGTTTTTT.

The J gene is TRBJ1-1, the V gene TRBV19, with D possibly TRBD1 on 6 matching bases. Germline assignment: CDR1 LNHDA and CDR2 SQIVND (reference sequence). This CDR3 comprises 15 residues. Deletions cut 0 bases from V and 4 bases from J, with 12 bases between. The CDR3 reads CASSIDGGASTEAFF. Here the CDR3 DNA reads TGTGCCAGTAGTATAGACGGGGGCGCTTCCACTGAAGCTTTCTTT.

V usage is TRBV7-9 and J usage is TRBJ2-3; tentative D call: TRBD1 (5 bases). CDR1 is SEHNR and CDR2 is FQNEAQ in the germline V gene (reference sequence). V dropped 2 bases and J dropped 4 bases, with 10 bases sitting between them. CDR3 size: 14 residues. This CDR3 is CASSLRQGADTQYF. The CDR3 nucleotides are TGTGCCAGCAGCTTAAGGCAGGGTGCAGATACGCAGTATTTT.

This clonotype was recorded at least ten times. The chain employs TRBV28 and TRBJ2-2; D not resolved. V was trimmed by 11 bases and J by 1 base, leaving 14 bases between them. The germline V gene encodes CDR1 MDHEN and CDR2 SYDVKM. This CDR3 region has 14 residues. CDR3: CAVSGARNTGELFF. The CDR3 nucleotides read TGTGCCGTATCGGGCGCCAGGAACACCGGGGAGCTGTTTTTT.

This clonotype was seen at least ten times. The V call is TRBV6-1, the J call TRBJ2-1; possibly TRBD1 for D (6 bases). Germline V gives CDR1 MNHNS, CDR2 SASEGT. CDR3 length equals 14 residues. V was shortened by 7 bases and J by 6 bases, with 16 bases between the two germline ends. The CDR3 loop is CASTDPGTTNEQFF. In nucleotides, the CDR3 is TGTGCCAGCACCGACCCCGGGACAACCAATGAGCAGTTCTTC.

This clonotype has only a few counts. The CDR3 DNA is TGTGCCAGCAGCTTAATCCCGGTCTACGAGCAGTACTTC. It codes for CASSLIPVYEQYF. The chain links TRBV7-2 to TRBJ2-7; D is unresolved. Germline V CDR1 and CDR2: SGHTA, FQGNSA. The ends were cut back, 2 bases at V and 3 bases at J, with 8 bases in the middle. This CDR3 contains 13 residues.

This clonotype was found many times. The chain couples TRBV15 to TRBJ1-1; D may be TRBD1 (6 bases). The germline gives CDR1 LNHNV, CDR2 YYDKDF (reference sequence). The CDR3 contains 16 residues. V lost 0 bases, J lost 1 base, and 12 bases lay in between. The CDR3 protein is CATSRDRGKTNTEAFF. Here the CDR3 DNA reads TGTGCCACCAGCAGAGACAGGGGTAAGACGAACACTGAAGCTTTCTTT.

This clonotype was found a few times. This chain uses TRBV30 with TRBJ2-3, with a weak D call TRBD1 (5 bases). CDR1 is GTSNPN, CDR2 SVGIG, per germline (reference sequence). CDR3 size: 17 residues. The ends were cut back, 3 bases at V and 2 bases at J, with 21 bases in the middle. The DNA for the CDR3 is TGTGCCTGGAGGGCAACTCTAGGAAGGGGTACCACAGATACGCAGTATTTT. Protein product: CAWRATLGRGTTDTQYF.